One sample yielded the 18 T cell receptor beta chains listed below, sequenced in a study of Ad26.COV2.S vaccination and SARS-CoV-2 variants. Clones were read by immunoSEQ multiplex PCR, and TCRdb kept only the in-frame ones, dropping some. The table shows fewer than 500,000 clones, with about 88% occurring only once. The treatment is: roughly 20 received Ad26.COV2.S at low or high dose, single or two shots; about 5 received placebo; per-sample allocation not given. Samples were taken on day 63 after the first vaccine or placebo injection. The sample was peripheral blood, taken in a trial of Ad26.COV2.S vaccine versus placebo. All receptors come from a person between 18 and 65 years old who received the Ad26.COV2.S COVID-19 vaccine or a placebo.

As DNA, the CDR3 is TGCGCCAGCAGCTTGGCCCCGGAACTGGCAACTTTCTTT. It specifies CASSLAPELATFF. The rearrangement joins TRBV5-1 to TRBJ1-1; D gene ambiguous. Germline V gene data show CDR1 as SGHRS and CDR2 as YFSETQ. The CDR3 runs to 13 residues. V was pared by 0 bases and J by 12 bases, with 15 bases between.

The CDR3: CASSPRQSPAVGSTDTQYF. The CDR3 nucleotides read TGTGCCAGCTCACCGCGTCAATCCCCAGCGGTGGGAAGCACAGATACGCAGTATTTT. This chain uses TRBV18 with TRBJ2-3; weak D call: TRBD2 (5 bases). This CDR3 contains 19 residues. The germline V and J ends were trimmed by 3 bases and 0 bases, with 22 bases remaining between them. Per germline, CDR1 KGHSH and CDR2 LQKENI.

This chain uses TRBV5-1 with TRBJ2-3; a weak D match, TRBD2 (5 bases). Trimming left V 3 bases short and J 5 bases short, with 13 bases between. Germline V gene sequence: CDR1 SGHRS, CDR2 YFSETQ. The CDR3 covers 14 residues. As DNA, the CDR3 is TGCGCCAGCAGCTCTATGAGAGAGGGAGATACGCAGTATTTT. It yields the protein CASSSMREGDTQYF.

The chain carries TRBV6-1 and TRBJ2-6; the D gene is possibly TRBD1 (5 bases). V was pared by 2 bases and J by 2 bases, with 10 bases between. From germline, CDR1 is MNHNS and CDR2 SASEGT. This CDR3 region has 16 residues. This CDR3 is CASSEFVRAGANVLTF. CDR3 sequence (DNA): TGTGCCAGCAGTGAATTCGTCAGGGCTGGGGCCAACGTCCTGACTTTC.

This CDR3 is CASSQDDGRGGNQPQHF. The CDR3 DNA follows: TGTGCCAGCAGCCAAGACGATGGCAGGGGGGGCAATCAGCCCCAGCATTTT. The chain links TRBV4-2 to TRBJ1-5; TRBD1 matches 7 bases. Germline V gene data show CDR1 as LGHNA and CDR2 as YNFKEQ. V was pared by 0 bases and J by 2 bases, with 7 bases of the junction left unmatched. The length of the CDR3 is 17 residues.

This chain joins TRBV4-3 and TRBJ2-7, with D tentatively TRBD1 or TRBD2 (5 bases each). This CDR3 spans 15 amino acids. V dropped 2 bases and J dropped 2 bases, with 13 bases sitting between them. Germline CDR1 is LGHNA and CDR2 is YSLEER. This CDR3 reads CASSQKPGPPYEQYF. The CDR3 nucleotides are TGCGCCAGCAGCCAAAAACCGGGGCCTCCCTACGAGCAGTACTTC.

This clone has a handful of counts. This chain joins TRBV2 and TRBJ1-1; D call uncertain. Germline loops: CDR1 SNHLY, CDR2 FYNNEI. CDR3 length: 10 residues. V lost 4 bases to trimming and J lost 8 bases, with 5 bases between them. The CDR3 region is CASSVREAFF. The CDR3 coding sequence is TGTGCCAGCAGTGTTCGGGAAGCTTTCTTT.

This chain uses TRBV19 with TRBJ1-4, with D uncertain. V lost 10 bases to trimming and J lost 0 bases, with 12 bases between them. Looked up from germline, CDR1 is LNHDA and CDR2 is SQIVND (reference sequence). The CDR3 is 14 amino acids. The CDR3 DNA reads as TGTGCCACTTCCTTAGGAGCAACTAATGAAAAACTGTTTTTT. Its protein product is CATSLGATNEKLFF.

The rearrangement joins TRBV6-6 to TRBJ1-4; tentatively, D is TRBD1 (6 bases). V dropped 6 bases and J dropped 7 bases, with 21 bases sitting between them. Per germline, CDR1 MNHNY and CDR2 SVGAGI (reference sequence). This CDR3 has 16 residues. The CDR3 DNA sequence: TGTGCCAGCAGCCCCCCCTTGGGGGCGCGGGGTGAAAAACTGTTTTTT. Protein sequence: CASSPPLGARGEKLFF.

This clone was seen only once. The V call is TRBV6-2 or TRBV6-3, the J call TRBJ2-1; D is undetermined. Trimming stripped 5 bases from V and 6 bases from J, with 14 bases between. This CDR3 comprises 14 residues. The germline CDR1 and CDR2 sequences are MNHEY and SVGEGT. CDR3 residues: CASSQGPPPNEQFF. CDR3 nucleotide sequence: TGTGCCAGCAGTCAAGGACCGCCCCCCAATGAGCAGTTCTTC.

The chain recombines TRBV28 with TRBJ2-3; D tentatively reads TRBD1 or TRBD2 (5 bases each). With 2 bases removed from V and 1 base from J, the gap between germline ends came to 22 bases. CDR1 is MDHEN, CDR2 SYDVKM, per germline. This CDR3 is built from 19 residues. The CDR3 region has the DNA TGTGCCAGCAGTTTAATGAGTGGGACCCGGTCGATTGGCACAGATACGCAGTATTTT. Encoded protein: CASSLMSGTRSIGTDTQYF.

Comments on this clone: Other DNA sequences of this sample code for an identical CDR3. The chain links TRBV4-2 to TRBJ2-5; the D gene could be TRBD1 or TRBD2 (5 bases each). V lost 0 bases and J lost 2, with 10 bases in between. The CDR3 runs to 15 residues. Germline V gene sequence: CDR1 LGHNA, CDR2 YNFKEQ. CDR3 coding DNA: TGTGCCAGCAGCCAAGATAGGGGCGGGCAAGAGACCCAGTACTTC. Protein: CASSQDRGGQETQYF.

The chain is built from TRBV5-1 and TRBJ2-5; D call uncertain. CDR1 SGHRS and CDR2 YFSETQ come from the germline V gene. This CDR3 has 11 amino acids. The V end lost 5 bases, the J end lost 5 bases, and 7 bases lay between the germline ends. CDR3 region: CASRDGETQYF. The CDR3, as DNA: TGCGCCAGCAGGGATGGGGAGACCCAGTACTTC.

The chain is built from TRBV9 and TRBJ2-1; 11 bases fit TRBD2. CDR1 is SGDLS, CDR2 YYNGEE, per germline. The trim removed 0 bases at V and 5 bases at J, leaving 10 bases unmatched. This CDR3 has 18 amino acids. The CDR3 DNA follows: TGTGCCAGCAGCGTAGCCCCTGGTGCGACTAGCGGGGACAATGAGCAGTTCTTC. Amino acid sequence: CASSVAPGATSGDNEQFF.

In its sample, this clone was seen many times. This chain links TRBV27 with TRBJ2-1; no definite D call. The CDR3 covers 15 residues. Per the germline V gene, CDR1 is MNHEY and CDR2 is SMNVEV (reference sequence). Trimming pared 6 bases from V and 10 bases from J, leaving 22 bases between. The CDR3 DNA reads TGTGCCAGCAGCCAAGCAAGAATCAGGTCTTCCGAGCAGTTCTTC. It is translated as CASSQARIRSSEQFF.

The table lists this clone with a count of one. This chain joins TRBV3-1 (or the pseudogene TRBV3-2) and TRBJ1-2; D is possibly TRBD1 (6 bases). V gave up 5 bases and J gave up 5 bases, with 18 bases separating them. The CDR3 spans 15 residues. Germline V gene sequence: CDR1 LGHDT, CDR2 YNNKEL (reference sequence). The CDR3 sequence is CASSKLTQGGYGYTF. DNA for the CDR3: TGTGCCAGCAGCAAACTTACACAGGGAGGTTATGGCTACACCTTC.

This chain joins TRBV2 and TRBJ2-2; D might be TRBD2 (6 bases). The germline gives CDR1 SNHLY, CDR2 FYNNEI. V shed 5 bases and J shed 7 bases, with 17 bases lying between them. This CDR3 contains 15 residues. CDR3 sequence (DNA): TGTGCCAGCAGTCTCCATGGAGGGAGCGTCGGGGAGCTGTTTTTT. Its translation: CASSLHGGSVGELFF.

This chain links TRBV2 with TRBJ1-5; D is ambiguous. V lost 6 bases and J lost 5, with 11 bases in between. Germline V gene lookup returns CDR1 SNHLY and CDR2 FYNNEI. The CDR3 runs 13 residues. CDR3 DNA: TGTGCCAGCAGGGGGATTGGGGATCAGCCCCAGCATTTT. Protein: CASRGIGDQPQHF.